These 22 T cell receptor beta chains came from one sample sequenced in a study of siplizumab effects on memory and regulatory T cells. The assay was immunoSEQ multiplex PCR, and TCRdb's table has in-frame clones only and misses some. The table has about 50,000 clones, roughly 93% seen once. Sequenced: CD8+ T cells sorted from blood. The origin of the receptors is a human donor in good health.

The rearrangement joins TRBV5-4 to TRBJ2-5; weak D call: TRBD2 (6 bases). The CDR3 is 15 amino acids. V was trimmed by 6 bases and J by 0 bases, leaving 15 bases between them. Germline loops: CDR1 SGHNT, CDR2 YYREEE (reference sequence). CDR3 sequence: CASTRLAEDQETQYF. DNA for the CDR3: TGTGCCAGCACTCGATTAGCGGAAGACCAAGAGACCCAGTACTTC.

The chain uses TRBV28 and TRBJ1-1; D not resolved. V dropped 4 bases and J dropped 2 bases, with 8 bases sitting between them. Per the germline V gene, CDR1 is MDHEN and CDR2 is SYDVKM. The CDR3 totals 13 residues. The CDR3 is CASSYGTNTEAFF. As DNA, the CDR3 is TGTGCCAGCAGTTATGGTACCAACACTGAAGCTTTCTTT.

This clone was detected only a few times. The chain combines TRBV6-4 with TRBJ2-2; D is uncertain. The CDR3 spans 13 residues. V was pared by 3 bases and J by 1 base, with 3 bases between. In germline, CDR1 is MRHNA, CDR2 SNTAGT. This CDR3 is CASSDGNTGELFF. CDR3 in DNA: TGTGCCAGCAGTGATGGGAACACCGGGGAGCTGTTTTTT.

This chain uses TRBV7-9 with TRBJ1-2; D is perhaps TRBD1 (5 bases). This CDR3 spans 11 amino acids. Germline CDR1 reads SEHNR; CDR2 reads FQNEAQ (reference sequence). CDR3: CAITRGYGYTF. The CDR3 DNA is TGTGCGATCACGAGGGGCTATGGCTACACCTTC. The entire variable domain, with the rest obtained from reference TRBV7-9 and TRBJ1-2, is as follows: DTGVSQNPRHKITKRGQNVTFRCDPISEHNRLYWYRQTLGQGPEFLTYFQNEAQLEKSRLLSDRFSAERPKGSFSTLEIQRTEQGDSAMYLCAITRGYGYTFGSGTRLTVV.

The rearrangement joins TRBV4-1 to TRBJ1-2, with D possibly TRBD1 on 6 matching bases. Trimming cost V 1 base and J 9 bases, with 21 bases left between them. In germline, CDR1 is MGHRA, CDR2 YSYEKL. The CDR3 is 16 residues long. The CDR3 is CASSQGWSGDKGSYTF. The CDR3 bases are TGCGCCAGCAGCCAAGGGTGGTCGGGGGACAAGGGGAGCTACACCTTC.

By proportion, this clone is medium-sized. The chain recombines TRBV5-4 with TRBJ2-4; perhaps TRBD1 as D (5 bases). CDR3 size: 13 residues. The V gene lost 3 bases and the J gene lost 3 bases, with 7 bases spanning the gap. The germline V gene encodes CDR1 SGHNT and CDR2 YYREEE (reference sequence). Here the CDR3 DNA reads TGTGCCAGCAGCTCGGACAACAAAAACATTCAGTACTTC. It specifies CASSSDNKNIQYF. Variable domain in full (rest from reference TRBV5-4 and TRBJ2-4): ETGVTQSPTHLIKTRGQQVTLRCSSQSGHNTVSWYQQALGQGPQFIFQYYREEENGRGNFPPRFSGLQFPNYSSELNVNALELDDSALYLCASSSDNKNIQYFGAGTRLSVL.

The chain carries TRBV13 and TRBJ2-6; 7 bases map to TRBD1. The germline V gene encodes CDR1 PRHDT and CDR2 FYEKMQ (reference sequence). The CDR3 is made up of 18 amino acids. J gave up 1 base and V 4 bases, and 10 bases lay outside the gene matches. CDR3 amino acids: CASSSKTGFGSGANVLTF. In DNA form, the CDR3 reads TGTGCCAGCAGCTCGAAGACAGGGTTCGGTTCTGGGGCCAACGTCCTGACTTTC.

V and J are TRBV5-6 and TRBJ2-7; D ambiguous. The CDR3 is made up of 16 amino acids. The germline V gene encodes CDR1 SGHDT and CDR2 YYEEEE. The V end lost 0 bases, the J end lost 2 bases, and 15 bases lay between the germline ends. The CDR3 nucleotides are TGTGCCAGCAGCTTGGGTTCAGCGTTTTTTACCTACGAGCAGTACTTC. Its protein is CASSLGSAFFTYEQYF.

The chain recombines TRBV30 with TRBJ2-1, with 8 bases that match TRBD2. V lost 3 bases and J lost 4; bases outside the gene matches: 5. The CDR3 has 14 amino acids. Germline CDR1 reads GTSNPN; CDR2 reads SVGIG (reference sequence). This chain's CDR3 is CAWSRPSGYNEQFF. The CDR3, as DNA: TGTGCCTGGAGCCGACCTAGCGGGTACAATGAGCAGTTCTTC.

In DNA, the CDR3 is TGTGCCAGCATCCGGGGGCCCGGGGAGCTGTTTTTT. Protein sequence: CASIRGPGELFF. The chain combines TRBV7-9 with TRBJ2-2; D might be TRBD1 or TRBD2, each matching 6 bases. Germline V gives CDR1 SEHNR, CDR2 FQNEAQ (reference sequence). The CDR3 totals 12 residues. V dropped 7 bases and J dropped 6 bases, with 9 bases sitting between them.

The J gene is TRBJ2-7, the V gene TRBV5-6; D may correspond to TRBD1 or TRBD2 (5 bases each). This CDR3 has 17 amino acids. V was cut by 1 base and J by 3 bases, with 20 bases left in between. Germline V gene sequence: CDR1 SGHDT, CDR2 YYEEEE. This CDR3 reads CASSLSDRDAIYYEQYF. The CDR3 bases are TGTGCCAGCAGCTTGAGTGACCGGGACGCGATTTACTACGAGCAGTACTTC.

J is TRBJ2-2 and V is TRBV7-6, with TRBD2 identical over 13 bases. V lost 5 bases to trimming and J lost 6 bases; unmatched junction nucleotides: 12. The CDR3 contains 18 residues. Germline-derived CDR1 and CDR2 are SGHVS and FNYEAQ. CDR3 loop: CASSERLAGGPRAGELFF. CDR3 nucleotide sequence: TGTGCCAGCAGCGAAAGACTAGCGGGAGGACCTCGGGCCGGGGAGCTGTTTTTT.

As to this clone: Other DNA sequences in this sample translate to the same CDR3. This chain joins TRBV6-6 and TRBJ2-7; 10 positions agree with TRBD1. V dropped 5 bases and J dropped 5; count of bases not matched to a gene: 3. The CDR3 runs to 13 residues. Germline V gene data show CDR1 as MNHNY and CDR2 as SVGAGI (reference sequence). The CDR3 coding sequence is TGTGCCAGCAGTGGACAGGGGGTAAACGAGCAGTACTTC. Protein sequence: CASSGQGVNEQYF.

The chain uses TRBV7-2 and TRBJ2-7; 7 bases match TRBD1. Germline lookup yields CDR1 SGHTA and CDR2 FQGNSA. V lost 4 bases, J lost 2 bases, and 5 bases stayed unmatched. This CDR3 has 14 amino acids. CDR3 DNA: TGTGCCAGCAGCTCTCCGGGACAGACCTACGAGCAGTACTTC. Amino acid sequence: CASSSPGQTYEQYF.

J is TRBJ2-3 and V is TRBV29-1; TRBD2 matches 9 bases. Trimming at V came to 0 bases and at J to 5 bases, leaving 12 bases not matched to a gene. This CDR3 is built from 17 residues. CDR1 SQVTM and CDR2 ANQGSEA come from the germline V gene. The CDR3: CSVEEPLGSGSGDTQYF. The CDR3 DNA is TGCAGCGTTGAAGAACCCTTGGGTAGCGGGAGCGGAGATACGCAGTATTTT.

V gene TRBV11-2 combines with J gene TRBJ2-5, with D perhaps TRBD2 (6 bases). The CDR3 totals 13 residues. Germline lookup yields CDR1 SGHAT and CDR2 FQNNGV. Trimming removed 5 bases from V and 5 bases from J, with 12 bases in between. The CDR3 DNA is TGTGCCAGCAGCGTATGGGGGGATGAGACCCAGTACTTC. Amino acid sequence: CASSVWGDETQYF.

The chain has TRBV10-3 and TRBJ2-3, with 14 bases matching TRBD2. The V gene's germline CDR1 is ENHRY and CDR2 SYGVKD. This CDR3 region has 17 residues. After removal of 2 bases from V and 4 bases from J, the junction contained 5 bases not matched to a gene. The CDR3 DNA is TGTGCCATCAGTGAGCCCCAGGGACTAGCGGGAGCAGATACGCAGTATTTT. Its translation is CAISEPQGLAGADTQYF.

V is TRBV2 and J is TRBJ1-2; 8 bases are shared with TRBD1. J lost 4 bases, V lost 6 bases, and 10 bases had no gene match. Germline V gene sequence: CDR1 SNHLY, CDR2 FYNNEI. The CDR3 loop spans 15 amino acids. CDR3 residues: CASRGTGSPFYGYTF. The CDR3 DNA follows: TGTGCCAGCAGGGGGACAGGCAGCCCCTTCTATGGCTACACCTTC. Based on the CDR3 plus reference TRBV2 and TRBJ1-2, the full variable domain is EPEVTQTPSHQVTQMGQEVILRCVPISNHLYFYWYRQILGQKVEFLVSFYNNEISEKSEIFDDQFSVERPDGSNFTLKIRSTKLEDSAMYFCASRGTGSPFYGYTFGSGTRLTVV.

V is TRBV27 and J is TRBJ2-6; 7 positions match TRBD2. The CDR3 spans 16 residues. Germline V lookup: CDR1 MNHEY, CDR2 SMNVEV (reference sequence). The junction had 14 bases not matched to a gene; V was cut back by 11 bases and J by 4 bases. The DNA of the CDR3 is TGTGCCGCCGGGAGGACTTCCGTCAGGGGGGCCAACGTCCTGACTTTC. Amino acid sequence: CAAGRTSVRGANVLTF.

The chain links TRBV11-2 to TRBJ2-1; 11 bases align to TRBD2. The CDR3 runs 17 residues. Germline V CDR1 and CDR2: SGHAT, FQNNGV. The V gene end was trimmed by 5 bases and the J gene end by 2 bases; junction bases not matched to a gene: 8. Here the CDR3 DNA reads TGTGCCAGCAGCCTCGGGACTAGCGGACCCGCCTACAATGAGCAGTTCTTC. This encodes CASSLGTSGPAYNEQFF.

The rearrangement uses TRBV7-9 and TRBJ2-2, with D perhaps matching TRBD2 (6 bases). V gave up 8 bases and J gave up 1 base, with 14 bases separating them. The germline CDR1 and CDR2 sequences are SEHNR and FQNEAQ (reference sequence). The CDR3 has 15 residues. The CDR3 spells CASLRLDWNTGELFF. The CDR3 bases are TGTGCCAGCCTCCGACTAGATTGGAACACCGGGGAGCTGTTTTTT.

The chain is built from TRBV5-1 and TRBJ2-5; D not resolved. Gene TRBJ2-7 matches the end of the DNA better, so the J call may be wrong. The CDR3 runs to 14 residues. Per germline, CDR1 SGHRS and CDR2 YFSETQ. The CDR3 DNA reads as TGCGCCAGCAGCTTGTACAAAAACAGCTACGAGCAGTACTTC. Its translation is CASSLYKNSYEQYF.